The rows below give T cell receptor beta chains drawn from one sample of a study of shared clonotypes between healthy human individuals. The protocol was immunoSEQ multiplex PCR, while the TCRdb copy is restricted to in-frame clones and leaves out a portion. The table records some 790,000 clones, just under 75% of them present only once. Sequenced: memory CD4+ T cells sorted from blood. All receptors come from a young woman in good health. Each CDR3 is given with its conserved first and last residue. The D gene is left open where the match is weak. Expanded clones are given a class, and other clones once, few, many or no size at all.

cdr3_nt | cdr3_aa | v_call | clone_size | d_call | j_call
TGTGCCAGCAGTCCTGTAGACAGTCCTGGAAACACCATATATTTT | CASSPVDSPGNTIYF | TRBV6-5 | - | - | TRBJ1-3
TGTGCCAGCCATAGAGCGGGAGGAGACATTCAGTACTTC | CASHRAGGDIQYF | TRBV5-4 | once | TRBD2 | TRBJ2-4
TGTGCCAGCAGCTTGGTGTCCAGGCCCCTCGAGAACACCGGGGAGCTGTTTTTT | CASSLVSRPLENTGELFF | TRBV5-8 | few | - | TRBJ2-2
TGCGCCAGCAGCAAACGACTTGCTGGGGGGGAGCAGTTCTTC | CASSKRLAGGEQFF | TRBV5-1 | many | - | TRBJ2-1
TGTGCCAGCAGGCTAGCGGGAGGGCCAGACAATGAGCAGTTCTTC | CASRLAGGPDNEQFF | TRBV6-6 | - | TRBD2 | TRBJ2-1
TGTGCCAGCAGCCAGGGGTCAGTTACTTATCAGCCCCAGCATTTT | CASSQGSVTYQPQHF | TRBV7-9 | few | - | TRBJ1-5
TGTGCCAGCAGCCCATCGACAGGGTTCACTGAAGCTTTCTTT | CASSPSTGFTEAFF | TRBV7-6 | - | TRBD1 | TRBJ1-1
TGTGCCAGCAGTCAAACGACGAGACTAGCGGCTACGCAGTATTTT | CASSQTTRLAATQYF | TRBV27 | - | TRBD2 | TRBJ2-3
TGTGCCAGCCCAGAGCTCCCGGGCTTGACCTACGAGCAGTACTTC | CASPELPGLTYEQYF | TRBV11-3 | - | - | TRBJ2-7
TGCGCCAGCAGCTCACAGGGGTTTGGCTACACCTTC | CASSSQGFGYTF | TRBV5-1 | - | TRBD1 | TRBJ1-2
TGTGCCAGTAGTATGGGCAGGGCGAGTGGCTACACCTTC | CASSMGRASGYTF | TRBV19 | - | - | TRBJ1-2
TGTGCCAGCAGCCAAGGACTAGCCTACGAGCAGTACTTC | CASSQGLAYEQYF | TRBV7-7 | - | TRBD2 | TRBJ2-7
TGTGCCAGCAGTGGAGACCTGGGGGGCACTGAAGCTTTCTTT | CASSGDLGGTEAFF | TRBV6-1 | - | - | TRBJ1-1
TGTGCCAGTAGACTGGACAGGGGGCGTTTTGGCTACACCTTC | CASRLDRGRFGYTF | TRBV19 | - | TRBD1 | TRBJ1-2